This entry describes one T cell receptor beta chain. The antigen is undetermined. The source of the sample is a study of T cell responses to AZD1222 COVID-19 vaccine. Study observations and caveats: Most donors were white British and more were female, and clonal diversity was possibly underestimated. An increase in Spike-specific TCR breadth and depth was observed after two AZD1222 doses.

Trimming cost V 5 bases and J 6 bases, with 14 bases left between them. Germline V lookup: CDR1 KGHSH, CDR2 LQKENI. The CDR3 length is 13 residues. The protocol was immunoSEQ multiplex PCR, while the TCRdb copy is restricted to in-frame clones and leaves out a portion. Counted here are about 78,000 clones, nearly 90% occurring once; the ten biggest clones make up about 5%. Sequenced here: peripheral blood, sampled on day 0 of MenACWY control vaccination. The TCR comes from an adult in good health. This sequence joins TRBV18 and TRBJ2-7, with D possibly being TRBD1 (6 bases). For the CDR3, the DNA is TGTGCCAGCTCAACACAACAGGGAAGCGAGCAGTACTTC. As protein: CASSTQQGSEQYF.